Here is one T cell receptor (beta chain) with its context. Its target is not known. At one of its ends the junction is not consistent with the germline gene, which may arise from a read error. The sample originates from a study of cytomegalovirus exposure and HLA in healthy donors. The wider study: In a later analysis, the roughly 120 validation repertoires were reported to have used the same platform as the roughly 610 first-cohort repertoires.

The CDR3 extends over 14 amino acids. Germline CDR1 MDHEN, CDR2 SYDVKM. Study outcomes and limitations: Researchers reported that a few CMV-associated chains were confirmed in vitro as CMV antigen-specific.

The assay was immunoSEQ multiplex PCR, and TCRdb's table has in-frame clones only and misses some. The sample has about 360,000 clones, 86% seen once. Sequencing input: PBMCs. J is TRBJ1-3 and V is TRBV28; 10 nucleotides match TRBD1. The sequence was obtained from a woman between 18 and 29 years old in good health and CMV-seronegative. The CDR3 sequence is CASSSGQGRNTMYF. As DNA, the CDR3 is TGTGCCAGCAGTTCGGGACAGGGGAGAAACACCATGTATTTT.